A single sample gave rise to the 20 T cell receptor beta chains below, sequenced in a study of cytomegalovirus exposure and HLA in healthy donors. This PCR relied on a set of 60 Vbeta primers and 13 Jbeta primers. TCRdb's copy holds only in-frame clones and misses some; the assay was immunoSEQ multiplex PCR. Counted here are 95,000 to 130,000 clones, approximately 81% occurring once; the ten biggest clones make up roughly 4.3%. Sequencing was carried out using PBMCs. The receptors originated from a man aged 30 to 45 in good health and CMV-seropositive.

The CDR3 sequence is CASSPWTGQETQYF. The CDR3 DNA reads TGTGCCAGCAGCCCATGGACAGGGCAAGAGACCCAGTACTTC. The rearrangement joins TRBV11-3 to TRBJ2-5; TRBD1 matches at 8 bases. The CDR3 loop spans 14 amino acids. V lost 5 bases, J lost 2 bases, and 4 bases stayed unmatched. Germline-derived CDR1 and CDR2 are SGHNT and YENEEA.

The chain combines TRBV6-6 with TRBJ1-3; the D gene is possibly TRBD1 (5 bases). Trimming shortened V by 2 bases and J by 2 bases, and 13 bases separated the two germline ends. The CDR3 consists of 16 residues. Germline assignment: CDR1 MNHNY and CDR2 SVGAGI (reference sequence). CDR3 residues: CASSYSSSGTGNTIYF. In DNA, the CDR3 is TGTGCCAGCAGTTACAGTTCATCAGGGACTGGAAACACCATATATTTT.

The chain recombines TRBV7-8 with TRBJ2-7; TRBD2 matches at 8 bases. The CDR3 sequence is 16 residues long. V trimming: 0 bases; J trimming: 2 bases; junction bases outside the gene matches: 6. Germline loops: CDR1 SGHVS, CDR2 FQNEAQ. The CDR3 DNA reads as TGTGCCAGCAGCTTAGCACCTGCGGGGGGACCCTACGAGCAGTACTTC. This codes for CASSLAPAGGPYEQYF.

This sequence joins TRBV4-3 and TRBJ1-2; D is possibly TRBD1 (5 bases). CDR3 length: 15 amino acids. Germline V CDR1 and CDR2: LGHNA, YSLEER. Trimming left V 4 bases short and J 4 bases short, with 16 bases between. The DNA of the CDR3 is TGCGCCAGCAGCCTCACCGACGAAGGGGTCTATGGCTACACCTTC. Its protein is CASSLTDEGVYGYTF.

This chain uses TRBV5-1 with TRBJ2-5, with 9 nucleotides matching TRBD1. The J call may be mistaken, given a closer DNA end match to TRBJ2-7. This CDR3 spans 15 amino acids. Per germline, CDR1 SGHRS and CDR2 YFSETQ. CDR3: CASSLSGQGMDEQYF. The CDR3 DNA is TGCGCCAGCAGCTTGTCGGGACAGGGAATGGACGAGCAGTACTTC.

This chain connects TRBV5-6 to TRBJ2-1; 10 nucleotides align to TRBD2. The CDR3 extends over 15 amino acids. CDR1 and CDR2 (germline): SGHDT, YYEEEE. Losses at the gene ends were 1 base for V and 6 bases for J; bases not matched to a gene: 4. CDR3 sequence: CASSLYSGGGNEQFF. The DNA for the CDR3 is TGTGCCAGCAGCTTGTACAGCGGGGGGGGCAATGAGCAGTTCTTC. Based on the CDR3 plus reference TRBV5-6 and TRBJ2-1, the full variable domain is DAGVTQSPTHLIKTRGQQVTLRCSPKSGHDTVSWYQQALGQGPQFIFQYYEEEERQRGNFPDRFSGHQFPNYSSELNVNALLLGDSALYLCASSLYSGGGNEQFFGPGTRLTVL.

This chain links TRBV7-9 with TRBJ2-3, with D hard to call. The germline V and J ends were trimmed by 6 bases and 4 bases, with 5 bases remaining between them. The germline V gene has CDR1 SEHNR and CDR2 FQNEAQ (reference sequence). This CDR3 comprises 11 residues. In DNA form, the CDR3 reads TGTGCCAGCAGTAATGCAGATACGCAGTATTTT. Amino acids: CASSNADTQYF.

The rearrangement links TRBV4-3 to TRBJ2-5, with D possibly matching TRBD1 (6 bases). V was clipped by 2 bases and J by 5 bases, with 18 bases between them. Germline V gene sequence: CDR1 LGHNA, CDR2 YSLEER. The CDR3 has 16 residues. The CDR3 DNA follows: TGCGCCAGCAGCCAAATACAGGGCGGTCTCAGGGAGACCCAGTACTTC. Protein: CASSQIQGGLRETQYF.

V and J are TRBV7-9 and TRBJ1-5; 7 nucleotides agree with TRBD1. The CDR3 length is 14 residues. V was clipped by 5 bases and J by 3 bases; unmatched bases: 4. The germline gives CDR1 SEHNR, CDR2 FQNEAQ (reference sequence). CDR3 nucleotide sequence: TGTGCCAGCAGCCCCGACAGGGACAATCAGCCCCAGCATTTT. It specifies CASSPDRDNQPQHF.

The V gene is TRBV19, the J gene TRBJ2-5; 9 bases map to TRBD2. The better agreement between TRBJ2-7 and the DNA end casts doubt on the J call. Germline lookup yields CDR1 LNHDA and CDR2 SQIVND (reference sequence). The CDR3 extends over 15 amino acids. CDR3 amino acids: CASSISPSGIYEQYF. The CDR3, as DNA: TGTGCCAGTAGTATATCGCCTAGCGGGATCTACGAGCAGTACTTC.

This chain uses TRBV7-2 with TRBJ2-7; D ambiguous. Germline values: CDR1 SGHTA, CDR2 FQGNSA. The CDR3 runs to 15 residues. V dropped 1 base and J dropped 8 bases, with 18 bases sitting between them. The CDR3, as DNA: TGTGCCAGCAGCTTAGGGGCCCCCAACCCCCCCAAGCAGTACTTC. Translated: CASSLGAPNPPKQYF. The full variable domain, completed using reference TRBV7-2 and TRBJ2-7, is GAGVSQSPSNKVTEKGKDVELRCDPISGHTALYWYRQSLGQGLEFLIYFQGNSAPDKSGLPSDRFSAERTGGSVSTLTIQRTQQEDSAVYLCASSLGAPNPPKQYFGPGTRLTVT.

This chain joins TRBV5-1 and TRBJ2-5; 14 bases are shared with TRBD2. Unmatched junction bases numbered 10, after V lost 5 bases and J lost 4 bases. Germline assignment: CDR1 SGHRS and CDR2 YFSETQ. The CDR3 loop spans 17 amino acids. CDR3 bases: TGCGCCAGCAGTTTAGGACTAGCGGGGGGACTGGGAGAGACCCAGTACTTC. Its protein is CASSLGLAGGLGETQYF. Variable domain in full (rest from reference TRBV5-1 and TRBJ2-5): KAGVTQTPRYLIKTRGQQVTLSCSPISGHRSVSWYQQTPGQGLQFLFEYFSETQRNKGNFPGRFSGRQFSNSRSEMNVSTLELGDSALYLCASSLGLAGGLGETQYFGPGTRLLVL.

The CDR3 DNA follows: TGTGCCAGCAGTGACCGGGACAGAGGCCAGCCCCAGCATTTT. Its protein product is CASSDRDRGQPQHF. The V and J genes are TRBV2 and TRBJ1-5, with 7 bases lining up with TRBD1. This CDR3 contains 14 residues. CDR1 SNHLY and CDR2 FYNNEI come from the germline V gene. J gave up 7 bases and V 3 bases, and 6 bases lay outside the gene matches.

Of note for this clone: Sequence at one end of the junction differs from germline and may be a read error. The V call is TRBV7-3, the J call TRBJ1-2, with D possibly TRBD1 on 6 matching bases. Germline loops: CDR1 SGHTA, CDR2 FQGTGA. The CDR3 extends over 13 amino acids. The CDR3: CASSSGTYYGHTF. In DNA, the CDR3 is TGTGCCAGCAGTTCCGGGACATACTATGGCCACACCTTC.

The gene calls are TRBV18 and TRBJ1-5, with TRBD1 matching 7 bases. Germline V CDR1 and CDR2: KGHSH, LQKENI. Trimming cost V 6 bases and J 7 bases; bases outside gene matches: 6. The CDR3 extends over 13 amino acids. CDR3 DNA sequence: TGTGCCAGCTCTAGGACAGGAGAGCAGCCCCAGCATTTT. It encodes CASSRTGEQPQHF.

The chain employs TRBV4-2 and TRBJ2-1; TRBD1 agrees at 9 bases. V was clipped by 0 bases and J by 8 bases; unmatched bases: 8. The CDR3 runs to 16 residues. CDR1 and CDR2 (germline): LGHNA, YNFKEQ. In DNA, the CDR3 is TGTGCCAGCAGCCAAGAACCCGGGACAGGGCTCGATGAGCAGTTCTTC. It translates to CASSQEPGTGLDEQFF.

V is TRBV9 and J is TRBJ1-6, with 7 bases lining up with TRBD1. Germline CDR1 is SGDLS and CDR2 is YYNGEE. This CDR3 contains 14 residues. J was trimmed by 10 bases and V by 4 bases; bases with no gene match: 8. The CDR3 coding sequence is TGTGCCAGCAGCCCACAGGGGAACCTGTCACCCCTCCACTTT. Amino acid sequence: CASSPQGNLSPLHF.

This clone was detected once. The chain has TRBV18 and TRBJ2-1, with 8 bases identical to TRBD1. J lost 7 bases, V lost 2 bases, and 7 bases had no gene match. Germline CDR1 is KGHSH and CDR2 is LQKENI. This CDR3 has 15 amino acids. CDR3 residues: CASSPMQGAGNEQFF. The CDR3 DNA is TGTGCCAGCTCACCAATGCAGGGGGCTGGTAATGAGCAGTTCTTC.

This clone has only a few counts. The chain joins TRBV7-8 to TRBJ1-6; D unresolved. The CDR3 loop spans 13 amino acids. V was cut by 1 base and J by 9 bases, with 7 bases left in between. Germline CDR1 and CDR2: SGHVS and FQNEAQ. CDR3: CASSLDEFSPLHF. CDR3 coding DNA: TGTGCCAGCAGCTTAGATGAGTTTTCACCCCTCCACTTT.

The rearrangement joins TRBV7-6 to TRBJ2-3; TRBD2 matches 7 bases. V lost 5 bases and J lost 2; bases outside the gene matches: 1. The CDR3 is made up of 13 amino acids. Looked up from germline, CDR1 is SGHVS and CDR2 is FNYEAQ. The CDR3 loop is CASSRDYTDTQYF. The CDR3 DNA follows: TGTGCCAGCAGCCGGGACTACACAGATACGCAGTATTTT.